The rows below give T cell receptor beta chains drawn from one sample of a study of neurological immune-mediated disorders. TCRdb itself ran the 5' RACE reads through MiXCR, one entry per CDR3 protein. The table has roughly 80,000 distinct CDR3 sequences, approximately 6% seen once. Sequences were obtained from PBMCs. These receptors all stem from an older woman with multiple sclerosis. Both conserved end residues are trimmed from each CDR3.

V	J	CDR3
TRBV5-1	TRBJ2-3	ASSRGVAEDTQY
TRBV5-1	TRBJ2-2	ASSLAQSTGELF
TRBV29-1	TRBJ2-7	SVIVRTVEQY
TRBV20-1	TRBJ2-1	SARVQLGTVRGLEQF
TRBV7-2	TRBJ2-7	ASSLGTGGNEQY
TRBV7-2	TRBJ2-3	ASSSLPDTQY
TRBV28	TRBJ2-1	ASSLFGSWGGSYNEQF
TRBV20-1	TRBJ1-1	SASRENTEAF
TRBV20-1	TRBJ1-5	SASLGTGVDQPQH
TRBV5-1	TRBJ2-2	ASSLGQGTGELF
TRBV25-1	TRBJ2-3	ASNPGDVADTQY
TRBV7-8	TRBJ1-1	ASSLAGLEAF
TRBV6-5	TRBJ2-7	ASRKTSGGAISSEQY
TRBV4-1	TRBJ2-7	ASSLGQGLSEQY
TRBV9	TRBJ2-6	ASSVAGQGSGANVLT
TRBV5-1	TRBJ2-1	ASRLAGVDNEQF
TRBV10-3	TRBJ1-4	AISAGLPNEKLF
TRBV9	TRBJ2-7	ASSPGTASSYEQY
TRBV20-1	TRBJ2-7	SAHRTGAYEQY
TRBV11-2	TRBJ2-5	ASSFIRETQY
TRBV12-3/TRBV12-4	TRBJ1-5	ASSYRVGQPQH
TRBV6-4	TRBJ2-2	ASSETDPAGELF
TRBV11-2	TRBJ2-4	ASSSPGQYIQY
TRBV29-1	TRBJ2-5	SMGQGNSETQY
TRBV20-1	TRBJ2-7	SAQSDRGGWYEQY
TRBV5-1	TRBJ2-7	ASTLDRGPYEQY
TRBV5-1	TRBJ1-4	ASSFGTAKEKLF
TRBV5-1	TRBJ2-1	ASSLFTLTDGARNEQF
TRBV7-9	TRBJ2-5	ASSSWVAGETQY
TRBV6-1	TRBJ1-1	ASSLDRGSTEAF
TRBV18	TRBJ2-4	ASSADSSKNIQY
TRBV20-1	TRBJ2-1	SARGSGGGYNEQF